This TCR beta chain was captured by sequencing in a study of CD4+ T cells in melanoma. General observations from the study: Diverse differentiation states were reported for melanoma neoantigen-specific CD4+ T cells. A reported correlation linked neoantigen-specific CD4+ T cells to CD8+, macrophage and B cell function.

Germline V gene data show CDR1 as SGHTA and CDR2 as FQGNSA. This CDR3 has 13 residues. By share, this clone counts as medium-sized. No antigen is known for it. This table comes from immunoSEQ multiplex PCR, and its TCRdb copy is limited to in-frame clones, with some not included. The table lists 6,000 to 8,500 clones, roughly 66% of them singletons, with roughly 20% in the top ten. V and J are TRBV7-2 and TRBJ2-1; D ambiguous. Sequenced input: cells from a culture (not recorded whether cultured in vitro). The TCR was taken from a human donor with melanoma. The CDR3 DNA sequence: TGTGCTATTAGTACCGGGCTTTACAATGAGCAGTTCTTC. Translation: CAISTGLYNEQFF.